Below, 29 T cell receptor beta chains from the same sample are listed, as sequenced in a study of blood T cell repertoires in COVID-19. The assay was immunoSEQ multiplex PCR, and TCRdb's table has in-frame clones only and misses some. The repertoire holds about 180,000 clones, with 75% to 90% as singletons. The specimen was peripheral blood. The receptors here all came from a human donor with active or convalescent COVID-19. The donor label of this sample is uncertain.

This chain connects TRBV5-1 to TRBJ1-6; D perhaps matches TRBD1 (5 bases). Germline CDR1 SGHRS, CDR2 YFSETQ. Trimming removed 0 bases at V and 7 bases at J, with 17 bases between. The CDR3 is made up of 17 amino acids. CDR3 in DNA: TGCGCCAGCAGCTTGGAGGGGTCGGGGGACGGCAATTCACCCCTCCACTTT. It is translated as CASSLEGSGDGNSPLHF.

This clone turned up a few times. The J gene is TRBJ2-7, the V gene TRBV18, with D hard to call. CDR1 KGHSH and CDR2 LQKENI come from the germline V gene. The CDR3 loop spans 13 amino acids. V was clipped by 0 bases and J by 4 bases, with 7 bases between them. This CDR3 is CASSPPANYEQYF. CDR3 DNA sequence: TGTGCCAGCTCACCACCGGCCAATTACGAGCAGTACTTC.

This clone occurred a few times. Here the CDR3 DNA reads TGTGCCAGCAGCCAAGATAACCCCGCGGGGGATAATGAGCAGTTCTTC. Translated: CASSQDNPAGDNEQFF. The V and J genes are TRBV4-2 and TRBJ2-1, with 7 bases aligning to TRBD2. Trimming removed 0 bases from V and 7 bases from J; junction bases left unmatched: 9. The V gene's germline CDR1 is LGHNA and CDR2 YNFKEQ. CDR3 size: 16 residues.

The chain uses TRBV18 and TRBJ1-2; 11 bases fit TRBD1. CDR1 and CDR2 from the germline V gene are KGHSH and LQKENI. The CDR3 spans 18 residues. The V gene end was trimmed by 2 bases and the J gene end by 0 bases; junction bases not matched to a gene: 8. This CDR3 reads CASSPTGQGDRANYGYTF. The CDR3, as DNA: TGTGCCAGCTCACCAACGGGACAGGGGGACCGGGCTAACTATGGCTACACCTTC.

The CDR3 region has the DNA TGTGCCAGCACTATAGCGGGGGGGATTAATGAGCAGTTCTTC. Protein product: CASTIAGGINEQFF. This chain uses TRBV19 with TRBJ2-1; 11 positions match TRBD2. The CDR3 length is 14 residues. CDR1 LNHDA and CDR2 SQIVND come from the germline V gene (reference sequence). The ends lost 9 bases at V and 7 bases at J; junction bases unmatched: 8.

Notes on this clone: The junction departs from the called germline gene at one end, perhaps through a read error. The gene calls are TRBV7-2 and TRBJ2-7, with 13 bases fitting TRBD2. Germline CDR1 is SGHTA and CDR2 is FQGNSA. The CDR3 covers 13 residues. The CDR3 DNA sequence: TGTGCCTCGGAACTAGCGGGGGGGCCCAGTCTGCACTTC. It codes for CASELAGGPSLHF. The whole variable domain, filled in from reference TRBV7-2 and TRBJ2-7, reads GAGVSQSPSNKVTEKGKDVELRCDPISGHTALYWYRQSLGQGLEFLIYFQGNSAPDKSGLPSDRFSAERTGGSVSTLTIQRTQQEDSAVYLCASELAGGPSLHFGPGTRLTVT.

The V gene is TRBV30, the J gene TRBJ1-6; the D gene is possibly TRBD1 (6 bases). The CDR3 is 15 residues long. The germline V and J ends were trimmed by 0 bases and 3 bases, with 9 bases remaining between them. The V gene's germline CDR1 is GTSNPN and CDR2 SVGIG (reference sequence). In nucleotides, the CDR3 is TGTGCCTGGAGTGTCCCCAGGGGCTATAATTCACCCCTCCACTTT. Its protein is CAWSVPRGYNSPLHF.

The gene calls are TRBV5-1 and TRBJ2-5; TRBD2 agrees at 11 bases. V lost 3 bases to trimming and J lost 1 base; unmatched junction nucleotides: 2. The CDR3 totals 15 residues. Germline CDR1 and CDR2: SGHRS and YFSETQ. The CDR3 here is CASSSTSGSQETQYF. In DNA form, the CDR3 reads TGCGCCAGCAGCTCCACTAGCGGGAGCCAAGAGACCCAGTACTTC. Looking up the rest from reference TRBV5-1 and TRBJ2-5 gives the full variable domain: KAGVTQTPRYLIKTRGQQVTLSCSPISGHRSVSWYQQTPGQGLQFLFEYFSETQRNKGNFPGRFSGRQFSNSRSEMNVSTLELGDSALYLCASSSTSGSQETQYFGPGTRLLVL.

The chain has TRBV12-3 or TRBV12-4 and TRBJ1-2; 10 bases agree with TRBD1. CDR3 length equals 13 residues. V shed 5 bases, J shed 8 bases, and the junction held 5 bases outside the gene matches. CDR3 protein: CASSTGTGEGYTF. Here the CDR3 DNA reads TGTGCCAGCAGTACCGGGACAGGGGAAGGCTACACCTTC.

V usage is TRBV3-1 (or the pseudogene TRBV3-2) and J usage is TRBJ1-2; the match to TRBD1 covers 8 bases. Trimming took 2 bases from V and 6 from J; bases not matched to a gene: 5. This CDR3 comprises 14 residues. Germline CDR1 is LGHDT and CDR2 is YNNKEL (reference sequence). CDR3 in DNA: TGTGCCAGCAGCCAAAGGACAGGGCAAAATGGCTACACCTTC. It is translated as CASSQRTGQNGYTF.

This chain links TRBV6-2 or TRBV6-3 with TRBJ1-1; the D gene is possibly TRBD1 (5 bases). The V end lost 2 bases, the J end lost 2 bases, and 15 bases lay between the germline ends. Germline CDR1 is MNHEY and CDR2 is SVGEGT. The CDR3 loop spans 16 amino acids. CDR3 coding DNA: TGTGCCAGCAGTTACCCCCGGGGGACGCCTAACACTGAAGCTTTCTTT. It translates to CASSYPRGTPNTEAFF.

J is TRBJ2-7 and V is TRBV5-1; the D gene is possibly TRBD1 (6 bases). CDR3 length: 14 residues. CDR1 and CDR2 (germline): SGHRS, YFSETQ. V shed 4 bases and J shed 1 base, with 12 bases lying between them. CDR3: CASSPRDTSYEQYF. The CDR3 nucleotides read TGCGCCAGCAGCCCCCGGGACACTTCCTACGAGCAGTACTTC.

The count of this clone is one. The chain employs TRBV5-4 and TRBJ2-7, with 10 bases that match TRBD2. V lost 4 bases and J lost 5; bases outside the gene matches: 9. Per germline, CDR1 SGHNT and CDR2 YYREEE (reference sequence). The CDR3 totals 15 residues. CDR3 region: CASSTPSGSRHEQYF. DNA for the CDR3: TGTGCCAGCAGCACCCCTAGCGGGAGTCGACACGAGCAGTACTTC.

The gene calls are TRBV11-2 and TRBJ1-2; 11 positions agree with TRBD1. Germline CDR1 is SGHAT and CDR2 is FQNNGV. The V segment lost 3 bases and the J segment 4 bases; nucleotides outside the gene matches: 7. The CDR3 sequence is 16 residues long. CDR3 sequence: CASSFSGTGGSYGYTF. The CDR3 region has the DNA TGTGCCAGCAGCTTCTCCGGGACAGGGGGATCCTATGGCTACACCTTC.

V usage is TRBV7-9 and J usage is TRBJ2-7; TRBD2 aligns across 7 bases. The germline CDR1 and CDR2 sequences are SEHNR and FQNEAQ (reference sequence). CDR3 length: 18 amino acids. The V segment lost 5 bases and the J segment 6 bases; nucleotides outside the gene matches: 22. The CDR3 sequence: CASSRSPSSGDRETEQYF. DNA for the CDR3: TGTGCCAGCAGCAGGTCCCCCTCTAGCGGAGACCGGGAGACCGAGCAGTACTTC.

V usage is TRBV2 and J usage is TRBJ2-1; perhaps TRBD2 as D (5 bases). Germline values: CDR1 SNHLY, CDR2 FYNNEI. The CDR3 length is 19 residues. V was clipped by 6 bases and J by 4 bases, with 28 bases between them. CDR3 sequence (DNA): TGTGCCAGCAGCCCGACAAGGACTTACTCCAGCGGTCGGTACAATGAGCAGTTCTTC. Translation gives CASSPTRTYSSGRYNEQFF.

V usage is TRBV5-4 and J usage is TRBJ1-4; 7 nucleotides line up with TRBD1. CDR3 size: 16 residues. The trim removed 0 bases at V and 8 bases at J, leaving 10 bases unmatched. The germline gives CDR1 SGHNT, CDR2 YYREEE (reference sequence). The CDR3 region has the DNA TGTGCCAGCAGCTTGGTAGGGACAGCCCGACAGGAAAAACTGTTTTTT. Translated: CASSLVGTARQEKLFF. The full variable domain, with the rest looked up from reference TRBV5-4 and TRBJ1-4, is ETGVTQSPTHLIKTRGQQVTLRCSSQSGHNTVSWYQQALGQGPQFIFQYYREEENGRGNFPPRFSGLQFPNYSSELNVNALELDDSALYLCASSLVGTARQEKLFFGSGTQLSVL.

The J gene is TRBJ1-1, the V gene TRBV9; D is perhaps TRBD1 (5 bases). Looked up from germline, CDR1 is SGDLS and CDR2 is YYNGEE. The V gene lost 5 bases and the J gene lost 1 base, with 9 bases spanning the gap. The CDR3 is made up of 13 amino acids. The CDR3 loop reads CASREGPNTEAFF. In DNA form, the CDR3 reads TGTGCCAGCAGGGAGGGGCCGAACACTGAAGCTTTCTTT.

This rearrangement joins TRBV19 to TRBJ2-7; 11 nucleotides align to TRBD2. The V segment lost 5 bases and the J segment 1 base; nucleotides outside the gene matches: 7. CDR3 length: 16 residues. The germline V gene has CDR1 LNHDA and CDR2 SQIVND (reference sequence). The CDR3 bases are TGTGCCAGTAGTTTGACTAGCGGGGCGACTTCCTACGAGCAGTACTTC. Protein product: CASSLTSGATSYEQYF.

This clone was seen more than once but under ten times. The chain combines TRBV24-1 with TRBJ1-2; D is possibly TRBD1 (5 bases). Deletions cut 2 bases from V and 0 bases from J, with 6 bases between. The CDR3 covers 14 residues. CDR1 is KGHDR, CDR2 SFDVKD, per germline. CDR3 region: CATSDSTANYGYTF. The CDR3, as DNA: TGTGCCACCAGTGATTCGACAGCTAACTATGGCTACACCTTC.

CDR3 region: CARSPNLGLAGGICPNTGELFF. CDR3 nucleotides: TGTGCCAGAAGCCCAAACCTGGGACTAGCGGGGGGCATTTGCCCGAACACCGGGGAGCTGTTTTTT. The chain recombines TRBV5-3 with TRBJ2-2, with 15 bases fitting TRBD2. TRBV5-3 is flagged as an ORF with uncertain function. The CDR3 spans 22 residues. J lost 0 bases, V lost 4 bases, and 16 bases had no gene match.

The V gene is TRBV24-1, the J gene TRBJ1-2; TRBD1 aligns across 8 bases. J gave up 5 bases and V 3 bases, and 10 bases lay outside the gene matches. This CDR3 region has 16 residues. Germline CDR1 KGHDR, CDR2 SFDVKD. The chain's CDR3 is CATSDGQGAGGYGYTF. In DNA form, the CDR3 reads TGTGCCACCAGTGATGGACAGGGCGCGGGAGGGTATGGCTACACCTTC.

The rearrangement links TRBV7-3 to TRBJ2-1, with D tentatively TRBD1 (6 bases). V lost 5 bases and J 11 bases, leaving 16 bases between the germline ends. The CDR3 runs to 13 residues. Germline loops: CDR1 SGHTA, CDR2 FQGTGA. The CDR3 loop is CASSAKQGIQQFF. The CDR3 DNA reads TGTGCCAGCAGCGCTAAACAGGGTATCCAGCAGTTCTTC.

A few counts support this clone. The chain has TRBV27 and TRBJ1-2, with a possible D match to TRBD1 (5 bases). Per the germline V gene, CDR1 is MNHEY and CDR2 is SMNVEV (reference sequence). Trimming shortened V by 2 bases and J by 4 bases, and 23 bases separated the two germline ends. CDR3 size: 18 residues. This CDR3 reads CASSLRVSRVAPIYGYTF. Here the CDR3 DNA reads TGTGCCAGCAGTTTACGTGTTTCCAGGGTAGCTCCAATCTATGGCTACACCTTC.

The V gene is TRBV19, the J gene TRBJ2-3; 8 nucleotides agree with TRBD1. V lost 4 bases and J lost 0; bases outside the gene matches: 0. This CDR3 has 14 residues. The germline V gene encodes CDR1 LNHDA and CDR2 SQIVND (reference sequence). The CDR3 DNA is TGTGCCAGTAGTAACAGGGGGAGCACAGATACGCAGTATTTT. Translated: CASSNRGSTDTQYF.

This chain connects TRBV28 to TRBJ2-7; 16 positions agree with TRBD2. Germline V gene data show CDR1 as MDHEN and CDR2 as SYDVKM. J lost 5 bases, V lost 6 bases, and 13 bases had no gene match. This CDR3 spans 18 amino acids. CDR3 coding DNA: TGTGCCAGCAGCCTGGCCCCGGGACTAGCGGGAGGGCGCAACGAGCAGTACTTC. It yields the protein CASSLAPGLAGGRNEQYF.

The V and J genes are TRBV10-3 and TRBJ1-1; no definite D call. The germline V and J ends were trimmed by 2 bases and 1 base, with 14 bases remaining between them. This CDR3 region has 16 residues. The germline gives CDR1 ENHRY, CDR2 SYGVKD. CDR3 protein: CAISEHYRGENTEAFF. CDR3 in DNA: TGTGCCATCAGTGAGCACTATCGCGGAGAGAACACTGAAGCTTTCTTT.

A single count supports this clone. One junction end disagrees with the germline gene, perhaps due to a read error. The rearrangement joins TRBV18 to TRBJ2-7, with 10 nucleotides matching TRBD2. Germline CDR1 reads KGHSH; CDR2 reads LQKENI. This CDR3 is built from 14 residues. In DNA, the CDR3 is TGTGCCAGCTCACCGGGAACTAGCGGGACCCGTCCAAACTTC. Amino acid sequence: CASSPGTSGTRPNF.

The chain joins TRBV10-2 to TRBJ1-1; the D gene is possibly TRBD1 (5 bases). The CDR3 contains 12 residues. Trimming removed 9 bases at V and 4 bases at J, with 12 bases between. Germline V gene lookup returns CDR1 WSHSY and CDR2 SAAADI. In DNA form, the CDR3 reads TGCGCCAGACAGGTGATGGGCACTGAAGCTTTCTTT. It encodes CARQVMGTEAFF.